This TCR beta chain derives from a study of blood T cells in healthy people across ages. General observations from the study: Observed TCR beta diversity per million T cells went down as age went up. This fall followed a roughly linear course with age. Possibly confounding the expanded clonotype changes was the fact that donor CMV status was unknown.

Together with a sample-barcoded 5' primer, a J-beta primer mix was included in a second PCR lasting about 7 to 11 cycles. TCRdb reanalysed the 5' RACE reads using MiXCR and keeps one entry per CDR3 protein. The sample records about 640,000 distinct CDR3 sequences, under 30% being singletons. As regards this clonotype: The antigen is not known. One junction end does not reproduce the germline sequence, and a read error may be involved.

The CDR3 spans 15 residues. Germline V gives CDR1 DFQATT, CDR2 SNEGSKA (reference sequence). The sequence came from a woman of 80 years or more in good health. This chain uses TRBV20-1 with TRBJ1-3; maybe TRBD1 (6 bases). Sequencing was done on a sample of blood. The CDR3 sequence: CSARERGFSGNTRYF. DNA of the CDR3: TGCAGTGCTAGGGAGAGGGGGTTCTCTGGAAACACCAGATATTTT.